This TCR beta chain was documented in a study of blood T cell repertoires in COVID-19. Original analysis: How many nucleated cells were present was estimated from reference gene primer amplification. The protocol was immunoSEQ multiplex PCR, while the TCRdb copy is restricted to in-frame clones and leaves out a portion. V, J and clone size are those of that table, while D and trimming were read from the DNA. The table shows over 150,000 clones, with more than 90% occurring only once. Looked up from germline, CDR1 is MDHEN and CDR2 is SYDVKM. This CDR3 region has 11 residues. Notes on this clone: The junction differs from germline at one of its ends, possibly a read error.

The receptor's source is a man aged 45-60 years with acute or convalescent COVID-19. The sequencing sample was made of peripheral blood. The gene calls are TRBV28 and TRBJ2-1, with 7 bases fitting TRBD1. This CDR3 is CASSRRTGRIF. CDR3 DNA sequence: TGTGCCAGCAGTAGGAGGACAGGCCGGATCTTC. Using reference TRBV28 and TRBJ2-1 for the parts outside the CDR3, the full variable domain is DVKVTQSSRYLVKRTGEKVFLECVQDMDHENMFWYRQDPGLGLRLIYFSYDVKMKEKGDIPEGYSVSREKKERFSLILESASTNQTSMYLCASSRRTGRIFGPGTRLTVL.